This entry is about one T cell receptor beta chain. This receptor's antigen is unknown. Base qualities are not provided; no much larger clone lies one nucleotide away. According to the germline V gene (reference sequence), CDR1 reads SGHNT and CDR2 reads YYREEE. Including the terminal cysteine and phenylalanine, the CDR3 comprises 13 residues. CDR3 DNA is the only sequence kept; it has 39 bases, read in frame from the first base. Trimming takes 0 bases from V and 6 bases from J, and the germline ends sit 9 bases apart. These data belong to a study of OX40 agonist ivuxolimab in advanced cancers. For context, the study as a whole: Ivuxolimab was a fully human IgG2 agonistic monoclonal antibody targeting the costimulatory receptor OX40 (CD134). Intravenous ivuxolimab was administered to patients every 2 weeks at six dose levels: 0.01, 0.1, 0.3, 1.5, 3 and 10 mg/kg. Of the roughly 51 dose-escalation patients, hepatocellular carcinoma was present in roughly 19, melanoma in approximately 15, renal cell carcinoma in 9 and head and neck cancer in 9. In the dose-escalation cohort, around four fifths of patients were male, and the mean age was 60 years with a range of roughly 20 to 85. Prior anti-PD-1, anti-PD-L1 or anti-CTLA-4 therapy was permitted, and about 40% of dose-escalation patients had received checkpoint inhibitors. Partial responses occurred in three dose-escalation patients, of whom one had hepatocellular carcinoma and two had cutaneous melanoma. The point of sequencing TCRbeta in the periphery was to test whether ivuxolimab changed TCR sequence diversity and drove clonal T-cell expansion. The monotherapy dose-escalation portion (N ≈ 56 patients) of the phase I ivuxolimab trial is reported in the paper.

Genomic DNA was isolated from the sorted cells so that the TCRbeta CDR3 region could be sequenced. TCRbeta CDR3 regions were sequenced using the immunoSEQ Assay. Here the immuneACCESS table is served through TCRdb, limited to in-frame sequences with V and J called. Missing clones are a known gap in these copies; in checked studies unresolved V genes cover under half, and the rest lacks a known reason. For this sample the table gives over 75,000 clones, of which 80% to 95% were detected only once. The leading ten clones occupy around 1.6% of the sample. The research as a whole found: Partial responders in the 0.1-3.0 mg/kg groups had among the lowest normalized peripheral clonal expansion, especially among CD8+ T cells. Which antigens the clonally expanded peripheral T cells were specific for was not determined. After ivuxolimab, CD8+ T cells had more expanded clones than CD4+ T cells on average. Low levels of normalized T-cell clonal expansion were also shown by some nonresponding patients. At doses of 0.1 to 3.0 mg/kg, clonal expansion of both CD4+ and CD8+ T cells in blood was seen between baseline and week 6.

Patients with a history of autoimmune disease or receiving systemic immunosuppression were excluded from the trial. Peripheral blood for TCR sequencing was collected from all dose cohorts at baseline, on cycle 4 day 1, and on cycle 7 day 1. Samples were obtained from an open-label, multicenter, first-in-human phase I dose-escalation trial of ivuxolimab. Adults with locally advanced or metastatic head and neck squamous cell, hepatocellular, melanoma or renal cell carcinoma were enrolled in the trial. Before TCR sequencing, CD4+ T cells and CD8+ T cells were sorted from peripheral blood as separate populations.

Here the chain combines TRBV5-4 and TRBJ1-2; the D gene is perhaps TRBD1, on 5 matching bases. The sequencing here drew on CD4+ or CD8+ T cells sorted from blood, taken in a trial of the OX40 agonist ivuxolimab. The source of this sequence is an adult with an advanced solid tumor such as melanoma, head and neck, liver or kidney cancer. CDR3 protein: CASSLGPTDGYTF. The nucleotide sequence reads TGTGCCAGCAGCTTGGGCCCGACAGATGGCTACACCTTC.